This T cell receptor beta chain derives from a study of blood T cell repertoires in COVID-19. While infection was still active, Seattle patients were enrolled and then followed longitudinally. The data were produced by immunoSEQ multiplex PCR, yet TCRdb's version contains in-frame clones alone and is incomplete. This table has around 300,000 clones, 90% appearing once. The clonotype was recovered from a woman aged 40 to 49 with COVID-19, enrolled during active disease. Sequenced material: peripheral blood.

In DNA form, the CDR3 reads TGTGCCAGTAGTTACGGACAGGGGGTCCAGCTTGGCGGCTACACCTTC. This gives the protein CASSYGQGVQLGGYTF. V is TRBV19 and J is TRBJ1-2; 10 positions match TRBD1. V lost 5 bases and J lost 8; bases outside the gene matches: 14. The CDR3 is 16 residues long. Germline lookup yields CDR1 LNHDA and CDR2 SQIVND (reference sequence).